What follows are 9 T cell receptor beta chains derived from one specimen sequenced in a study of cytomegalovirus exposure and HLA in healthy donors. Here immunoSEQ multiplex PCR was the method, and the copy in TCRdb shows in-frame clones only, minus some. The data show roughly 330,000 clones, 75% to 90% seen once. Sequencing was performed on PBMCs. These TCRs come from a woman aged 25 to 39 in good health and CMV-seropositive.

This clone was seen once. The V call is TRBV7-2, the J call TRBJ1-5; tentative D call: TRBD1 (5 bases). The germline V and J ends were trimmed by 3 bases and 4 bases, with 10 bases remaining between them. This CDR3 contains 14 residues. Germline CDR1 is SGHTA and CDR2 is FQGNSA. This CDR3 reads CASSLGQGNQPQHF. For the CDR3, the DNA is TGTGCCAGCAGCTTGGGGCAGGGAAATCAGCCCCAGCATTTT. The entire variable domain, with the rest obtained from reference TRBV7-2 and TRBJ1-5, is as follows: GAGVSQSPSNKVTEKGKDVELRCDPISGHTALYWYRQSLGQGLEFLIYFQGNSAPDKSGLPSDRFSAERTGGSVSTLTIQRTQQEDSAVYLCASSLGQGNQPQHFGDGTRLSIL.

Concerning this clone itself: Other DNA sequences in this sample translate to the same CDR3. The J gene is TRBJ1-5, the V gene TRBV5-6; D ambiguous. Germline values: CDR1 SGHDT, CDR2 YYEEEE. The V and J ends lost 0 bases and 2 bases respectively, with 6 bases between them. This CDR3 has 14 amino acids. The CDR3 loop reads CASSLAAGNQPQHF. The DNA of the CDR3 is TGTGCCAGCAGCTTGGCGGCAGGCAATCAGCCCCAGCATTTT.

This clone was seen a handful of times. This chain connects TRBV5-6 to TRBJ2-7; D not resolved. The CDR3 extends over 14 amino acids. From germline, CDR1 is SGHDT and CDR2 YYEEEE. Trimming shortened V by 0 bases and J by 2 bases, and 9 bases separated the two germline ends. CDR3 loop: CASSLGQLTYEQYF. The CDR3 DNA reads TGTGCCAGCAGCTTGGGGCAGTTAACCTACGAGCAGTACTTC.

This chain connects TRBV28 to TRBJ2-1; unclear D gene. Germline V gene lookup returns CDR1 MDHEN and CDR2 SYDVKM. The CDR3 runs to 13 residues. With 8 bases removed from V and 0 bases from J, the gap between germline ends came to 8 bases. The CDR3 DNA is TGTGCCAGCTGCCCCGGCTCCTACAATGAGCAGTTCTTC. Its translation: CASCPGSYNEQFF.

This clone was counted a few times. The J gene is TRBJ2-7, the V gene TRBV18, with a weak D call TRBD2 (5 bases). CDR3 length equals 14 residues. Trimming left V 8 bases short and J 0 bases short, with 14 bases between. Germline V CDR1 and CDR2: KGHSH, LQKENI. The CDR3 spells CASVPGSNSYEQYF. DNA of the CDR3: TGTGCCAGCGTTCCGGGATCCAACTCCTACGAGCAGTACTTC.

The V call is TRBV28, the J call TRBJ2-3; TRBD2 might be the D (5 bases). CDR1 MDHEN and CDR2 SYDVKM come from the germline V gene. Trimming left V 8 bases short and J 2 bases short, with 17 bases between. The CDR3 covers 15 residues. The CDR3 loop is CASSPWAGLTDTQYF. CDR3 DNA: TGTGCCAGCTCCCCCTGGGCGGGCCTCACAGATACGCAGTATTTT.

This chain links TRBV5-5 with TRBJ2-7, with 9 positions matching TRBD2. The CDR3 loop spans 14 amino acids. V lost 0 bases, J lost 10 bases, and 8 bases stayed unmatched. CDR1 is SGHKS and CDR2 is YYEKEE in the germline V gene (reference sequence). DNA of the CDR3: TGTGCCAGCAGCTTGGGACTAGCGGCCACCTACCAGTACTTC. Translated: CASSLGLAATYQYF.

The CDR3 spells CASSQDQRQETQYF. CDR3 in DNA: TGCGCCAGCAGCCAAGATCAGAGGCAAGAGACCCAGTACTTC. The chain carries TRBV4-1 and TRBJ2-5; D not certain. The CDR3 runs to 14 residues. Germline-derived CDR1 and CDR2 are MGHRA and YSYEKL. The germline V and J ends were trimmed by 0 bases and 2 bases, with 7 bases remaining between them.

The gene calls are TRBV7-6 and TRBJ2-6; 8 nucleotides line up with TRBD1. The CDR3 spans 19 residues. Germline V gene data show CDR1 as SGHVS and CDR2 as FNYEAQ. Trimming removed 0 bases from V and 1 base from J; junction bases left unmatched: 8. The CDR3 spells CASSLARRTGRSGANVLTF. CDR3 DNA sequence: TGTGCCAGCAGCTTAGCGCGCAGGACAGGGCGGTCTGGGGCCAACGTCCTGACTTTC.